One and the same sample provided the 27 T cell receptor beta chains below, sequenced in a study of cytomegalovirus exposure and HLA in healthy donors. Repertoires were generated with immunoSEQ multiplex PCR, while TCRdb's copy carries only in-frame clones and drops some. This sample has 85,000 to 95,000 clones; 96% occur once, and the top ten carry roughly 0.8%. Sample: PBMCs. The receptors derive from a man between 18 and 35 years old in good health and CMV-seronegative.

J is TRBJ2-7 and V is TRBV27; D possibly corresponds to TRBD2 (5 bases). The V end lost 2 bases, the J end lost 3 bases, and 5 bases lay between the germline ends. This CDR3 is 12 amino acids long. The V gene's germline CDR1 is MNHEY and CDR2 SMNVEV (reference sequence). The CDR3: CASSLAGYEQYF. The CDR3 DNA sequence: TGTGCCAGCAGTTTAGCGGGCTACGAGCAGTACTTC.

This clone was recorded only once. The chain recombines TRBV9 with TRBJ1-2; TRBD1 is a possible D gene (5 bases). The CDR3 has 16 amino acids. V was cut by 6 bases and J by 2 bases, with 20 bases left in between. Germline V gene data show CDR1 as SGDLS and CDR2 as YYNGEE. CDR3 sequence (DNA): TGTGCCAGCACCATAGGGGTGGCAGGTCGCAACTATGGCTACACCTTC. Protein sequence: CASTIGVAGRNYGYTF.

The chain couples TRBV12-5 to TRBJ2-4, with 7 bases identical to TRBD2. V shed 5 bases and J 8 bases; nucleotides not matched to a gene: 9. CDR1 is LGHNT, CDR2 FRNRAP, per germline. The CDR3 runs to 14 residues. CDR3 loop: CASGPRGGTDIQYF. CDR3 nucleotides: TGTGCTAGTGGTCCCCGGGGAGGGACGGACATTCAGTACTTC.

The chain links TRBV7-2 to TRBJ2-1; 7 nucleotides align to TRBD1. The junction had 9 bases not matched to a gene; V was cut back by 4 bases and J by 9 bases. CDR1 is SGHTA, CDR2 FQGNSA, per germline. The CDR3 covers 14 residues. CDR3 coding DNA: TGTGCCAGCAGCTCCGGACAGGCCCACGGTGAGCAGTTCTTC. This encodes CASSSGQAHGEQFF.

The V call is TRBV5-6, the J call TRBJ2-7, with D perhaps TRBD2 (5 bases). Trimming pared 0 bases from V and 2 bases from J, leaving 12 bases between. This CDR3 comprises 15 residues. The germline CDR1 and CDR2 sequences are SGHDT and YYEEEE. This CDR3 reads CASSLGVALPYEQYF. In DNA form, the CDR3 reads TGTGCCAGCAGCTTGGGGGTAGCGCTGCCCTACGAGCAGTACTTC.

In its sample, this clone was seen once. V is TRBV19 and J is TRBJ1-2; D is unclear. The CDR3 is 15 residues long. The germline CDR1 and CDR2 sequences are LNHDA and SQIVND (reference sequence). The V and J ends lost 4 bases and 0 bases respectively, with 12 bases between them. The CDR3 protein is CASSKGGKANYGYTF. The CDR3 bases are TGTGCCAGTAGTAAAGGCGGGAAAGCTAACTATGGCTACACCTTC.

V gene TRBV7-9 combines with J gene TRBJ2-7, with 7 bases that match TRBD1. The CDR3 length is 16 residues. CDR1 and CDR2 (germline): SEHNR, FQNEAQ (reference sequence). V trimming: 5 bases; J trimming: 3 bases; junction bases outside the gene matches: 13. This CDR3 is CASSLLTGAHYYEQYF. The CDR3 coding sequence is TGTGCCAGCAGCCTGCTCACAGGGGCCCACTACTACGAGCAGTACTTC.

This chain joins TRBV7-2 and TRBJ2-2, with D uncertain. CDR1 is SGHTA, CDR2 FQGNSA, per germline. V was pared by 5 bases and J by 0 bases, with 16 bases between. The CDR3 totals 17 residues. The CDR3 is CASSTTLQSPNTGELFF. CDR3 nucleotide sequence: TGTGCCAGCAGCACCACCCTACAGAGTCCGAACACCGGGGAGCTGTTTTTT.

The chain joins TRBV7-9 to TRBJ2-1; 8 bases match TRBD2. The CDR3 runs 18 residues. Germline V gives CDR1 SEHNR, CDR2 FQNEAQ (reference sequence). V gave up 0 bases and J gave up 4 bases; unmatched junction bases: 11. The CDR3 DNA reads TGTGCCAGCAGCTTAGCCGTTCGGGGACTAGTAGGGTACAATGAGCAGTTCTTC. It is translated as CASSLAVRGLVGYNEQFF.

The chain is built from TRBV7-3 and TRBJ2-5, with D possibly matching TRBD1 (7 bases). The CDR3 covers 13 residues. The ends were cut back, 6 bases at V and 7 bases at J, with 15 bases in the middle. Germline CDR1 SGHTA, CDR2 FQGTGA. The CDR3 spells CASSLGQEGTQYF. CDR3 in DNA: TGTGCCAGCAGTTTAGGACAGGAGGGGACCCAGTACTTC.

The chain joins TRBV9 to TRBJ1-2, with D perhaps TRBD1 (5 bases). The length of the CDR3 is 14 residues. V gave up 0 bases and J gave up 5 bases, with 11 bases separating them. Germline CDR1 and CDR2: SGDLS and YYNGEE. CDR3 loop: CASSVGTGAYGYTF. CDR3 sequence (DNA): TGTGCCAGCAGCGTAGGTACAGGAGCTTATGGCTACACCTTC.

V gene TRBV6-5 combines with J gene TRBJ1-1; D might be TRBD1 (6 bases). Germline V gene lookup returns CDR1 MNHEY and CDR2 SVGAGI. Trimming took 8 bases from V and 8 from J, leaving 18 bases between them. This CDR3 is built from 13 residues. The CDR3 coding sequence is TGTGCCAGCCAACCAGGGGTCGGCAGGGAAGCTTTCTTT. It codes for CASQPGVGREAFF.

The J gene is TRBJ1-1, the V gene TRBV6-6; D remains ambiguous. The germline V gene has CDR1 MNHNY and CDR2 SVGAGI (reference sequence). Trimming stripped 2 bases from V and 1 base from J, with 8 bases between. This CDR3 has 14 amino acids. Written as DNA, the CDR3 is TGTGCCAGCAGTTACGGAGCGCCGAACACTGAAGCTTTCTTT. Its translation is CASSYGAPNTEAFF.

The chain has TRBV30 and TRBJ2-1; D is possibly TRBD2 (6 bases). V dropped 5 bases and J dropped 9 bases, with 11 bases sitting between them. In germline, CDR1 is GTSNPN, CDR2 SVGIG (reference sequence). The CDR3 has 11 amino acids. The DNA of the CDR3 is TGTGCCTGGGTGGGACTTTTTGAGCAGTTCTTC. It is translated as CAWVGLFEQFF.

This clone was seen once. This chain uses TRBV19 with TRBJ2-7; D perhaps matches TRBD2 (6 bases). V was trimmed by 2 bases and J by 4 bases, leaving 18 bases between them. Germline CDR1 reads LNHDA; CDR2 reads SQIVND (reference sequence). CDR3 length: 16 amino acids. CDR3 nucleotide sequence: TGTGCCAGTAGTATAACCCACGGGGTGGCGGGATACGAGCAGTACGTC. Translating gives CASSITHGVAGYEQYV.

The chain recombines TRBV14 with TRBJ2-7, with 14 bases identical to TRBD2. J lost 4 bases, V lost 4 bases, and 6 bases had no gene match. Germline V gene lookup returns CDR1 SGHDN and CDR2 FVKESK. CDR3 length: 16 amino acids. CDR3 DNA: TGTGCCAGCAGCCCGGGACTAGCGGGAGCGGGTTACGAGCAGTACTTC. Translation: CASSPGLAGAGYEQYF.

This chain joins TRBV7-6 and TRBJ2-5; D may be TRBD1 (6 bases). CDR3 size: 14 residues. V lost 4 bases to trimming and J lost 2 bases, with 11 bases between them. From germline, CDR1 is SGHVS and CDR2 FNYEAQ. The CDR3 sequence is CASSSLDRQETQYF. In DNA, the CDR3 is TGTGCCAGCAGCTCCCTGGACAGACAAGAGACCCAGTACTTC.

To note about this clone: The junction departs from germline at one end; a sequencing error may be responsible. The rearrangement joins TRBV9 to TRBJ2-2; tentative D call: TRBD2 (6 bases). The CDR3 is 15 residues long. Germline loops: CDR1 SGDLS, CDR2 YYNGEE. CDR3: CASSVRLREDGELFF. Written as DNA, the CDR3 is TGTGCTAGCAGCGTACGACTCAGGGAGGACGGGGAGCTGTTTTTT.

V usage is TRBV13 and J usage is TRBJ2-2, with TRBD2 as a possible D gene (5 bases). The germline V and J ends were trimmed by 1 base and 6 bases, with 15 bases remaining between them. The CDR3 is made up of 16 amino acids. CDR1 is PRHDT, CDR2 FYEKMQ, per germline (reference sequence). CDR3 sequence (DNA): TGTGCCAGCAGCTTAGAAGGATCCGAACTAGCCGGGGAGCTGTTTTTT. This translates into CASSLEGSELAGELFF.

The J gene is TRBJ1-1, the V gene TRBV19; D perhaps matches TRBD1 (5 bases). The CDR3 is made up of 16 amino acids. V was trimmed by 7 bases and J by 2 bases, leaving 20 bases between them. In germline, CDR1 is LNHDA, CDR2 SQIVND (reference sequence). The CDR3, as DNA: TGTGCCAGTAACCCGGCGGCCGACAGCAGCAACACTGAAGCTTTCTTT. Its translation: CASNPAADSSNTEAFF.

V gene TRBV2 combines with J gene TRBJ1-2; 7 bases match TRBD1. The CDR3 has 13 amino acids. V shed 8 bases, J shed 5 bases, and the junction held 8 bases outside the gene matches. From germline, CDR1 is SNHLY and CDR2 FYNNEI. CDR3 sequence: CASGRDSRYGYTF. As DNA, the CDR3 is TGTGCCAGCGGAAGGGACAGCAGATATGGCTACACCTTC.

The chain joins TRBV7-6 to TRBJ2-1; 8 positions match TRBD2. Trimming took 5 bases from V and 0 from J; bases not matched to a gene: 6. The CDR3 sequence is 16 residues long. Germline values: CDR1 SGHVS, CDR2 FNYEAQ. The CDR3 reads CASSASSGRSYNEQFF. The CDR3 coding sequence is TGTGCCAGCAGCGCGTCTAGCGGGCGCTCCTACAATGAGCAGTTCTTC.

The V gene is TRBV5-8, the J gene TRBJ2-1, with 8 nucleotides matching TRBD2. Germline V gives CDR1 SGHTS, CDR2 YDEGEE. The CDR3 is made up of 16 amino acids. J lost 2 bases, V lost 7 bases, and 11 bases had no gene match. This chain's CDR3 is CASQRRASGPYNEQFF. The CDR3 DNA sequence: TGTGCCAGCCAACGGCGGGCTAGCGGGCCCTACAATGAGCAGTTCTTC.

This chain links TRBV10-3 with TRBJ2-1; 8 bases map to TRBD2. The trim removed 10 bases at V and 4 bases at J, leaving 6 bases unmatched. Germline V lookup: CDR1 ENHRY, CDR2 SYGVKD. CDR3 size: 13 residues. In DNA, the CDR3 is TGTGCCACCGGGAGGGGTAATTACAATGAGCAGTTCTTC. It codes for CATGRGNYNEQFF.

This clone came up once. The chain combines TRBV6-1 with TRBJ1-1, with 9 bases aligning to TRBD1. V lost 8 bases, J lost 8 bases, and 15 bases stayed unmatched. Germline V lookup: CDR1 MNHNS, CDR2 SASEGT. This CDR3 has 15 residues. The CDR3 region has the DNA TGTGCCAGCCGGACAGGGGCCCTTGAAGGGCCCGAAGCTTTCTTT. Amino acid sequence: CASRTGALEGPEAFF.

The V gene is TRBV27, the J gene TRBJ2-1; 8 bases match TRBD2. J gave up 7 bases and V 3 bases, and 8 bases lay outside the gene matches. Germline V gene lookup returns CDR1 MNHEY and CDR2 SMNVEV (reference sequence). CDR3 length: 15 amino acids. The CDR3 is CASSLTAGALNEQFF. The CDR3 bases are TGTGCCAGCAGTTTGACAGCGGGAGCTTTGAATGAGCAGTTCTTC.

The chain combines TRBV30 with TRBJ1-3, with D possibly matching TRBD1 (5 bases). CDR3 length: 15 amino acids. V lost 2 bases to trimming and J lost 2 bases, with 13 bases between them. The V gene's germline CDR1 is GTSNPN and CDR2 SVGIG (reference sequence). The CDR3 spells CAWSPPGSPGNTIYF. DNA for the CDR3: TGTGCCTGGAGTCCCCCAGGGTCCCCTGGAAACACCATATATTTT.